This TCR beta chain was recorded in a study of T cells in Graves' hyperthyroidism and ophthalmopathy. At the level of the study: Peripheral blood sampling occurred at initial diagnosis, before any treatment.

Many counts were recorded for this clonotype. What it binds is unknown. General study results and limits: Researchers found most expanded thyroid clonotypes above 0.001 in blood as well.

V lost 7 bases and J lost 0, with 12 bases in between. CDR1 and CDR2 from the germline V gene are MDHEN and SYDVKM. The CDR3 runs to 15 residues. Amplification of TCR beta CDR3 regions used RNA as the template. RT-PCR in the first round (using the HTBI primer set) targeted the TCR CDR3. TCRdb reprocessed the multiplex PCR reads via MiXCR and lists one record per CDR3 protein. This sample has hundreds of thousands of distinct CDR3 sequences; about a fifth occur once, and the top ten carry approximately 30%. 10 ml fresh peripheral blood yielded the PBMCs. The rearrangement uses TRBV28 and TRBJ2-2; D is undetermined. Sequenced sample: blood. The TCR comes from a man aged 25 to 40 with Graves' ophthalmopathy. The CDR3 loop reads CASTYGGPNTGELFF. DNA of the CDR3: TGTGCCAGCACCTATGGCGGACCGAACACCGGGGAGCTGTTTTTT.